This paragraph reports one T cell receptor beta chain. Its antigen is not identified. The PCR contained 60 Vbeta and 13 Jbeta primers. Methods used by the authors: Later analysis identified roughly 84 million unique TCR beta chains, 10 million to 12 million shared. The data were produced by immunoSEQ multiplex PCR, yet TCRdb's version contains in-frame clones alone and is incomplete. D and trimming were read from the DNA, whereas the V and J calls and clone size are those reported in that table. The sample shows about 60,000 clones, about 80% of them seen only once. Germline V gives CDR1 SGHTA, CDR2 FQGNSA. The CDR3 sequence is 17 residues long. Trimming cost V 3 bases and J 0 bases; bases outside gene matches: 10. The data stem from a study of cytomegalovirus exposure and HLA in healthy donors. Study-wide background: HLA-typed donors were the source of about 85 million unique TCRs held in an early data release.

Regarding the study as a whole: Investigators reported under 200 TCR beta chains as tied to cytomegalovirus.

V gene TRBV7-2 combines with J gene TRBJ1-2, with TRBD1 matching over 7 bases. This clonotype was sampled from a woman in her forties in good health and CMV-seropositive. Material: PBMCs. The CDR3 DNA reads as TGTGCCAGCAGCTTCCAGGGACAGTTTTTCCCTAACTATGGCTACACCTTC. It specifies CASSFQGQFFPNYGYTF.